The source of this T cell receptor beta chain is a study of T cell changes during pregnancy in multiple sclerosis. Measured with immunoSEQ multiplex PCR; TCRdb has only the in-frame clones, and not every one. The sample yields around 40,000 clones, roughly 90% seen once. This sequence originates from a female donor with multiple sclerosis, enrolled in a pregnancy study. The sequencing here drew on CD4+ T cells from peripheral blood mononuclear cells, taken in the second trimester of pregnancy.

CDR3 coding DNA: TGTGCCAGCAGCTCCCACCCAGGGTCATGGAAGGCCGGGGAGCTGTTTTTT. Its protein is CASSSHPGSWKAGELFF. The chain uses TRBV5-6 and TRBJ2-2; D is possibly TRBD1 (5 bases). From germline, CDR1 is SGHDT and CDR2 YYEEEE. This CDR3 comprises 17 residues. V lost 3 bases to trimming and J lost 6 bases, with 21 bases between them. The entire variable domain, with the rest obtained from reference TRBV5-6 and TRBJ2-2, is as follows: DAGVTQSPTHLIKTRGQQVTLRCSPKSGHDTVSWYQQALGQGPQFIFQYYEEEERQRGNFPDRFSGHQFPNYSSELNVNALLLGDSALYLCASSSHPGSWKAGELFFGEGSRLTVL.